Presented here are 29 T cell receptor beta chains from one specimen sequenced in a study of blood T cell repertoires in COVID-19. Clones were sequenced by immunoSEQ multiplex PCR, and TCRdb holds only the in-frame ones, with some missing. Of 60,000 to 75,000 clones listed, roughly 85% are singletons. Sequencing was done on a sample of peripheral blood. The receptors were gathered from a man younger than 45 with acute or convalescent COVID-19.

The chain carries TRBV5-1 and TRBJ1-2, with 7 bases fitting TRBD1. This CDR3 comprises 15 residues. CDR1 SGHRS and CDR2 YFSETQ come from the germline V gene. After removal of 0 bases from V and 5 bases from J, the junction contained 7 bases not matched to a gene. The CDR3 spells CASSLEQGPTYGYTF. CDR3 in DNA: TGCGCCAGCAGCTTGGAACAGGGGCCGACTTATGGCTACACCTTC.

CDR3 nucleotide sequence: TGCGCCAGCAGCACCTGGACAAGTACTATCGGGCAGTTCTTC. Residues: CASSTWTSTIGQFF. The V and J genes are TRBV5-1 and TRBJ2-1, with D perhaps matching TRBD1 (5 bases). Germline assignment: CDR1 SGHRS and CDR2 YFSETQ. Trimming shortened V by 4 bases and J by 12 bases, and 20 bases separated the two germline ends. The CDR3 spans 14 residues.

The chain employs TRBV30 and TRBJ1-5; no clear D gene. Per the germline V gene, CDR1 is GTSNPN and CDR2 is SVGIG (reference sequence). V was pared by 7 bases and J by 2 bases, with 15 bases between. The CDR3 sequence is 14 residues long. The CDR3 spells CAYSSGYGNQPQHF. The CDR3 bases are TGTGCCTACTCGTCGGGGTACGGCAATCAGCCCCAGCATTTT.

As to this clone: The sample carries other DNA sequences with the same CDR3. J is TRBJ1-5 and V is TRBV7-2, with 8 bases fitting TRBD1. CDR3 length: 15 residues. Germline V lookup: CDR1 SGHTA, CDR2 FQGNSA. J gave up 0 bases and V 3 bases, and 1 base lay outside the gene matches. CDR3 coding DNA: TGTGCCAGCAGCTTCACAGGGGGTAGCAATCAGCCCCAGCATTTT. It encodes CASSFTGGSNQPQHF.

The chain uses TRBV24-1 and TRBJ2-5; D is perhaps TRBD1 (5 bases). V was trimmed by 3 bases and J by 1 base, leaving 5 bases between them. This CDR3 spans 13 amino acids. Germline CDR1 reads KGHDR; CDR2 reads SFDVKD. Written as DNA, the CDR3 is TGTGCCACCAGTGATGGGGCCCAAGAGACCCAGTACTTC. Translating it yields CATSDGAQETQYF.

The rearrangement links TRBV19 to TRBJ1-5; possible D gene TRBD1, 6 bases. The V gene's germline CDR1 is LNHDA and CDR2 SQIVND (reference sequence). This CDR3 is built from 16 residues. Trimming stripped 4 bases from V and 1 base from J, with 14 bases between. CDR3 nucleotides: TGTGCCAGTAGTAACAAGGGGGGGCTGAGCAATCAGCCCCAGCATTTT. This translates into CASSNKGGLSNQPQHF.

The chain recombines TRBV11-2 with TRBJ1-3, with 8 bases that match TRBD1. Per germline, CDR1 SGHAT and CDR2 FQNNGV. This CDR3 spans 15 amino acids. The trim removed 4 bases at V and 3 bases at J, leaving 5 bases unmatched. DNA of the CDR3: TGTGCCAGCAGCTCCCAGGGGGCGTTTGGAAACACCATATATTTT. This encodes CASSSQGAFGNTIYF.

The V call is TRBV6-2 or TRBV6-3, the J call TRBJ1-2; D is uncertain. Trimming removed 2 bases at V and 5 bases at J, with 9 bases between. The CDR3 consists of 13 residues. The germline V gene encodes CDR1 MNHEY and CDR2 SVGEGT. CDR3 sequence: CASSYGQEYGYTF. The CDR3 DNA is TGTGCCAGCAGTTACGGGCAAGAATATGGCTACACCTTC.

The CDR3 loop reads CASSVGKSWDRGYGYTF. CDR3 nucleotide sequence: TGTGCCAGCAGCGTCGGAAAAAGTTGGGACAGGGGATATGGCTACACCTTC. The rearrangement links TRBV9 to TRBJ1-2, with 10 positions matching TRBD1. V shed 2 bases, J shed 5 bases, and the junction held 12 bases outside the gene matches. CDR3 length: 17 residues. Germline values: CDR1 SGDLS, CDR2 YYNGEE.

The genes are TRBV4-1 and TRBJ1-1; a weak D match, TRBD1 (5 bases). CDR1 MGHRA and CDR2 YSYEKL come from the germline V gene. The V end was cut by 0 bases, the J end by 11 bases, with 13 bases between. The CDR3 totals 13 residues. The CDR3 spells CASSQDPGLDAFF. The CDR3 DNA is TGCGCCAGCAGCCAAGACCCGGGACTTGACGCTTTCTTT.

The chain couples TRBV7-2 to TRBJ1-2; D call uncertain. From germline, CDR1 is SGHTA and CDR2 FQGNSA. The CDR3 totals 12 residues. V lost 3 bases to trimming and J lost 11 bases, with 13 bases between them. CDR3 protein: CASSFQTKQYTF. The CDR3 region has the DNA TGTGCCAGCAGCTTCCAAACAAAACAGTACACCTTC.

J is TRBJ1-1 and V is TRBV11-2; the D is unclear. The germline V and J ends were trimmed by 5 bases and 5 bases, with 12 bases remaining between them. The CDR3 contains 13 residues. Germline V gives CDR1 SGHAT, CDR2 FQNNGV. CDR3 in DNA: TGTGCCAGCAGCCTCTCCCGGGGAACTGAAGCTTTCTTT. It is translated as CASSLSRGTEAFF.

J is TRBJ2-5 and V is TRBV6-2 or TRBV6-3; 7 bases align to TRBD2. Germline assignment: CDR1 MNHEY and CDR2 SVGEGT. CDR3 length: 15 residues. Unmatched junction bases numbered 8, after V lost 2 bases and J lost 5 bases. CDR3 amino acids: CASSYLAGAGETQYF. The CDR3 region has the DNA TGTGCCAGCAGTTACCTGGCGGGAGCGGGGGAGACCCAGTACTTC.

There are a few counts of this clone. Here the CDR3 DNA reads TGTGCCAGTAGCCCGAAAGGGGGCCCCGGAAACACCATATATTTT. Translating gives CASSPKGGPGNTIYF. The chain employs TRBV19 and TRBJ1-3, with 7 bases lining up with TRBD1. Germline loops: CDR1 LNHDA, CDR2 SQIVND (reference sequence). The CDR3 length is 15 residues. The V segment lost 6 bases and the J segment 4 bases; nucleotides outside the gene matches: 9.

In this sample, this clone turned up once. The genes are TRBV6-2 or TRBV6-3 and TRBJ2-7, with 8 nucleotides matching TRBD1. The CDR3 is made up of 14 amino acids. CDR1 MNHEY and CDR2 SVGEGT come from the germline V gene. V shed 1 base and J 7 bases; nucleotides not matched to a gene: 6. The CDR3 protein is CASSYWTGSREQYF. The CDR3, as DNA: TGTGCCAGCAGTTACTGGACAGGGTCTCGGGAGCAGTACTTC.

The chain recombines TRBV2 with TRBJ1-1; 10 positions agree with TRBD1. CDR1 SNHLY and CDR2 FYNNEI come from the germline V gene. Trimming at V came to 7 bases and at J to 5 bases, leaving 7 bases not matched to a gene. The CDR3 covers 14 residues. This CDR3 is CASKLGTGETEAFF. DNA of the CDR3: TGTGCCAGCAAACTTGGGACAGGGGAGACTGAAGCTTTCTTT.

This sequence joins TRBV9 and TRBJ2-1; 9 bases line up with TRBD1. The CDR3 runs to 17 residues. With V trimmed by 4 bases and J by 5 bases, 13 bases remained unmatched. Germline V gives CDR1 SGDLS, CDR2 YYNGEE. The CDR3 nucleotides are TGTGCCAGCAGCTCTTTTTCCGGGACAGGGATACACAATGAGCAGTTCTTC. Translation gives CASSSFSGTGIHNEQFF.

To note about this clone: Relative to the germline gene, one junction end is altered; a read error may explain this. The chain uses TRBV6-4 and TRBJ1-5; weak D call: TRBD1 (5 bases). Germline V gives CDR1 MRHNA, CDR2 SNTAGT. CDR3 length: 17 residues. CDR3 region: CASSDSDPGGIHQAQHF. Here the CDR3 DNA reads TGTGCCAGCAGTGACTCGGACCCGGGGGGGATCCATCAGGCCCAGCATTTT.

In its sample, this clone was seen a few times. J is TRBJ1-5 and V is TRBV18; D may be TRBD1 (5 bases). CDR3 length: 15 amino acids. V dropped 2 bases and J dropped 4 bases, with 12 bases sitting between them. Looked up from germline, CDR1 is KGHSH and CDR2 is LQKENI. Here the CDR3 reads CASSPEAGPNQPQHF. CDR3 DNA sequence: TGTGCCAGCTCACCAGAGGCAGGGCCAAATCAGCCCCAGCATTTT.

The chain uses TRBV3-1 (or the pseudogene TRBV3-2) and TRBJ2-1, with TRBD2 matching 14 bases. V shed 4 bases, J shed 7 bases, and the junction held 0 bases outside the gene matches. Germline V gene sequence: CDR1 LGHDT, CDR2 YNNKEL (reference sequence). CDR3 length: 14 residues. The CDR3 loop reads CASSRTSGRNEQFF. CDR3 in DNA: TGTGCCAGCAGCCGGACTAGCGGGAGGAATGAGCAGTTCTTC.

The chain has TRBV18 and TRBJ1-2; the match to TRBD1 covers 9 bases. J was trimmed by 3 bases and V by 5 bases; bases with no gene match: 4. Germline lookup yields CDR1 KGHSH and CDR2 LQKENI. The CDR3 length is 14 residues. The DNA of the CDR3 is TGTGCCAGCTCAGAGGACAGGGGACACTATGGCTACACCTTC. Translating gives CASSEDRGHYGYTF.

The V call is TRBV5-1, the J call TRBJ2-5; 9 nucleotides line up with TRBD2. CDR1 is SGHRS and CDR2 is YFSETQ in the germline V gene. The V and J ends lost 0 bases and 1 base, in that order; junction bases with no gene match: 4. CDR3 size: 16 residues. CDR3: CASSLVPSGAQETQYF. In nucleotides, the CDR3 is TGCGCCAGCAGCTTGGTACCTAGCGGGGCCCAAGAGACCCAGTACTTC.

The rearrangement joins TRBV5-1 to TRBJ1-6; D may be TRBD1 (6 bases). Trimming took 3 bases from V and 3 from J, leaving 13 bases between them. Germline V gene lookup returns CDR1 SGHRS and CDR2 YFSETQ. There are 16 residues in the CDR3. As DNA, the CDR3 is TGCGCCAGCAGCTACACAGGGATTGGCTATAATTCACCCCTCCACTTT. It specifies CASSYTGIGYNSPLHF.

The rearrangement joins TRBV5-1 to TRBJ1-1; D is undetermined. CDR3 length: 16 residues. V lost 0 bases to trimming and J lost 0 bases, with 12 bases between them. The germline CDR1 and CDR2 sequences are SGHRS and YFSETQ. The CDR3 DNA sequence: TGCGCCAGCAGCTTGGCCGATGCAGCGATGAACACTGAAGCTTTCTTT. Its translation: CASSLADAAMNTEAFF.

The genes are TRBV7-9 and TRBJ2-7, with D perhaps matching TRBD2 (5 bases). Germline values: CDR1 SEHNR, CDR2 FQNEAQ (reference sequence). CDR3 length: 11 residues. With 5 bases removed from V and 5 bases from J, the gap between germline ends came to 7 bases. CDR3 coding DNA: TGTGCCAGCAGCCGAGGGAACGAGCAGTACTTC. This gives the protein CASSRGNEQYF. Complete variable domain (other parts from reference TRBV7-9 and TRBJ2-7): DTGVSQNPRHKITKRGQNVTFRCDPISEHNRLYWYRQTLGQGPEFLTYFQNEAQLEKSRLLSDRFSAERPKGSFSTLEIQRTEQGDSAMYLCASSRGNEQYFGPGTRLTVT.

The CDR3 region has the DNA TGTGCCTGGATCGGGACAGGGGGACCTAGGGGCTACACCTTC. This sequence encodes CAWIGTGGPRGYTF. The chain is built from TRBV30 and TRBJ1-2, with 11 bases identical to TRBD1. The V gene's germline CDR1 is GTSNPN and CDR2 SVGIG (reference sequence). CDR3 length: 14 residues. With V trimmed by 4 bases and J by 8 bases, 9 bases remained unmatched.

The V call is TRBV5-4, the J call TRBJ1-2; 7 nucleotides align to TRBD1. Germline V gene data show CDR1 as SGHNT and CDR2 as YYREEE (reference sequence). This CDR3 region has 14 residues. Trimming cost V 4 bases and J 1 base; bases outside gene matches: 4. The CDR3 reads CASSLSGGNYGYTF. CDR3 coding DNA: TGTGCCAGCAGCCTCTCAGGGGGTAACTATGGCTACACCTTC.

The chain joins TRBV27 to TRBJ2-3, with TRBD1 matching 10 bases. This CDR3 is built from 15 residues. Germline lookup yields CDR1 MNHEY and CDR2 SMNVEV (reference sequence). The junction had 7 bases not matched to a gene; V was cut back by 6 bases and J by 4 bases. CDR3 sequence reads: CASRFDRGQPDTQYF. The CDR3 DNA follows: TGTGCCAGCAGGTTCGACAGGGGGCAGCCAGATACGCAGTATTTT.

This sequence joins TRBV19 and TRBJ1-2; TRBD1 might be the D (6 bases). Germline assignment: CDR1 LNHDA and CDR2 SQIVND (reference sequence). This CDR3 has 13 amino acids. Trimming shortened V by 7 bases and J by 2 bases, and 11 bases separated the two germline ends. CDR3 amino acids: CASTRGANYGYTF. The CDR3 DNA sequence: TGTGCCAGTACCCGGGGGGCCAACTATGGCTACACCTTC.